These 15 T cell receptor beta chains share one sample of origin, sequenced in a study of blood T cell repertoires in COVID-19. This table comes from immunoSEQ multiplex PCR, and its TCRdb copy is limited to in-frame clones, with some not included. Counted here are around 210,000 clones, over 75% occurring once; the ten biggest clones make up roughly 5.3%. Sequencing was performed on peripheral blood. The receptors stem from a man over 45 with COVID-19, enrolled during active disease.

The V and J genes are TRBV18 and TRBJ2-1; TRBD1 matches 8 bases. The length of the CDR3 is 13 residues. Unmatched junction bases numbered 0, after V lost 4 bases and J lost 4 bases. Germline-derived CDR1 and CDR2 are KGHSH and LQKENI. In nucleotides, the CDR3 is TGTGCCAGCTCACGGGACAGGTACAATGAGCAGTTCTTC. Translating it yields CASSRDRYNEQFF. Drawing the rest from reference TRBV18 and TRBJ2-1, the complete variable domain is NAGVMQNPRHLVRRRGQEARLRCSPMKGHSHVYWYRQLPEEGLKFMVYLQKENIIDESGMPKERFSAEFPKEGPSILRIQQVVRGDSAAYFCASSRDRYNEQFFGPGTRLTVL.

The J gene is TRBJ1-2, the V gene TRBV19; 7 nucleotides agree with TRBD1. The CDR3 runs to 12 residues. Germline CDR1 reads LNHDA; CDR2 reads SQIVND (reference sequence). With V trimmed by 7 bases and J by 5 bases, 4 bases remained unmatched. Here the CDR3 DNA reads TGTGCCAGTACGGACAGGACATATGGCTACACCTTC. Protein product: CASTDRTYGYTF.

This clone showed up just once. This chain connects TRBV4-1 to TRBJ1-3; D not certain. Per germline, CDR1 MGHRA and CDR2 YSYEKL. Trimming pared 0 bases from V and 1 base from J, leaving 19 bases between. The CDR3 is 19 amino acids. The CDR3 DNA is TGCGCCAGCAGCCAAGATAATGCACATGCTTATTATTCTGGAAACACCATATATTTT. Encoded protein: CASSQDNAHAYYSGNTIYF.

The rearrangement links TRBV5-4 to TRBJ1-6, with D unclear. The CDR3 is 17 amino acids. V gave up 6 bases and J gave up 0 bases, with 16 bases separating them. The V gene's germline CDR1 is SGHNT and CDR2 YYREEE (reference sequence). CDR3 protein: CASTAGSASSYNSPLHF. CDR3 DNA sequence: TGTGCCAGCACCGCGGGGAGCGCGAGCTCCTATAATTCACCCCTCCACTTT.

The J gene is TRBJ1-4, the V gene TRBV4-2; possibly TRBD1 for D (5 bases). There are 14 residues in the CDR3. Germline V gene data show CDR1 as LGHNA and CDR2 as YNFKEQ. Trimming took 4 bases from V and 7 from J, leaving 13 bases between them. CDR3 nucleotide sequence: TGTGCCAGCAGCCCCGGGGGAGTGAGTGAAAAACTGTTTTTT. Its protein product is CASSPGGVSEKLFF.

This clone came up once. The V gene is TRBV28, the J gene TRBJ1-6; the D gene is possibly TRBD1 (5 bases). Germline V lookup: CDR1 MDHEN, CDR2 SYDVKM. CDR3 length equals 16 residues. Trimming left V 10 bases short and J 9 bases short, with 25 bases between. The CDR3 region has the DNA TGTGCCACTGACCTAGGCCAGGGAGGTTTTGGTTCACCCCTCCACTTT. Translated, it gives CATDLGQGGFGSPLHF.

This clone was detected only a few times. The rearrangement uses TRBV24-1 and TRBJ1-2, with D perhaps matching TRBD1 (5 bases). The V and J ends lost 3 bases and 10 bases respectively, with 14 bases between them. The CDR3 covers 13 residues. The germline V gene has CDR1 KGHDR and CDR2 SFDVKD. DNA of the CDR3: TGTGCCACCAGTGATCCGGCGTTGACAGTCTACACCTTC. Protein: CATSDPALTVYTF.

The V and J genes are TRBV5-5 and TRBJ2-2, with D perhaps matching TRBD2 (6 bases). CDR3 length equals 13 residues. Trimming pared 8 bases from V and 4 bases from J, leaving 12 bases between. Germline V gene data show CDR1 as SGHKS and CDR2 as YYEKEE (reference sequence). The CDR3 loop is CASRQEGTGELFF. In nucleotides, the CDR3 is TGTGCCAGTCGCCAGGAGGGCACCGGGGAGCTGTTTTTT.

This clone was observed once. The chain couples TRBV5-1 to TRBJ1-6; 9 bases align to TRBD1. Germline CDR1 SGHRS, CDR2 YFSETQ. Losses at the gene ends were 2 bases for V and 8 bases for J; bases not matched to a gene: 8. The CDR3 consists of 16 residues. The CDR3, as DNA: TGCGCCAGCAGCTTTGACAGGGGGATAGTGGATTCACCCCTCCACTTT. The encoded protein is CASSFDRGIVDSPLHF.

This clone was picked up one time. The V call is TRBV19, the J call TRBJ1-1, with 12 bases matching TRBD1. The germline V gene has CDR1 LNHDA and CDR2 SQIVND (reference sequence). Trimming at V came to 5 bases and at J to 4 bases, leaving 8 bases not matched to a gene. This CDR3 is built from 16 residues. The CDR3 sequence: CASSYPGQGAFTEAFF. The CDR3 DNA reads TGTGCCAGTAGTTACCCGGGACAGGGGGCTTTCACTGAAGCTTTCTTT.

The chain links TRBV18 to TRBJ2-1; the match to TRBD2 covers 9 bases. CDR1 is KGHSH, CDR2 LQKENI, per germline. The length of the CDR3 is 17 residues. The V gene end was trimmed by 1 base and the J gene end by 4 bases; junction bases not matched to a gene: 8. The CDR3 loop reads CASSPRVSSGIYNEQFF. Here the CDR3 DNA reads TGTGCCAGCTCACCACGCGTCTCTAGCGGGATTTACAATGAGCAGTTCTTC.

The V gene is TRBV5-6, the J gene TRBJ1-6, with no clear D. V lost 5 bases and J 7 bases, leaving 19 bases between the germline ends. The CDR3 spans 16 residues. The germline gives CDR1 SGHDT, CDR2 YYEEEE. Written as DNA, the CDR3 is TGTGCCAGCAGTTCGTTGAGGGCAGGCCGGAATTCACCCCTCCACTTT. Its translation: CASSSLRAGRNSPLHF.

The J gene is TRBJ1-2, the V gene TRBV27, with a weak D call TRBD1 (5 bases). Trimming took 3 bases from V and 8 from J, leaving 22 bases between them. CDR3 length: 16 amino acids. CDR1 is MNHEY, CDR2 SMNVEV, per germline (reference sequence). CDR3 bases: TGTGCCAGCAGTTTGGCCCGGTGGGGGGGATGGGGCGGCTACACCTTC. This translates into CASSLARWGGWGGYTF.

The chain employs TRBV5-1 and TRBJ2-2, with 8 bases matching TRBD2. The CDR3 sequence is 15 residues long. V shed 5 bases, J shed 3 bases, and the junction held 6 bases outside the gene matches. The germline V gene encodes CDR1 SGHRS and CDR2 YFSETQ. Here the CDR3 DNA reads TGCGCCAGCAGACCCGGGGGGGCCGACACCGGGGAGCTGTTTTTT. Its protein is CASRPGGADTGELFF. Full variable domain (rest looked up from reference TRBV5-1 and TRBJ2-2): KAGVTQTPRYLIKTRGQQVTLSCSPISGHRSVSWYQQTPGQGLQFLFEYFSETQRNKGNFPGRFSGRQFSNSRSEMNVSTLELGDSALYLCASRPGGADTGELFFGEGSRLTVL.

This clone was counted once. The CDR3 loop reads CASSETDIKEKLFF. DNA for the CDR3: TGTGCCAGCAGTGAGACAGATATCAAGGAAAAACTGTTTTTT. The V and J genes are TRBV2 and TRBJ1-4; a weak D match, TRBD1 (5 bases). The CDR3 runs to 14 residues. CDR1 and CDR2 (germline): SNHLY, FYNNEI. V was trimmed by 3 bases and J by 8 bases, leaving 13 bases between them. The variable domain in full, with the rest retrieved from reference TRBV2 and TRBJ1-4, is EPEVTQTPSHQVTQMGQEVILRCVPISNHLYFYWYRQILGQKVEFLVSFYNNEISEKSEIFDDQFSVERPDGSNFTLKIRSTKLEDSAMYFCASSETDIKEKLFFGSGTQLSVL.